Given below is one T cell receptor beta chain in context. As yet, its antigen is unknown. This entry belongs to a study of T cell responses to AZD1222 COVID-19 vaccine. Trimming removed 6 bases from V and 5 bases from J; junction bases left unmatched: 2. The CDR3 has 13 amino acids. Study results and caveats: CD4 TCRs covered the whole spike, strongest at regions 160-218 and 743-854. Clonal diversity was possibly underestimated; the donors were predominantly white British and more often female.

Clones were read by immunoSEQ multiplex PCR, and TCRdb kept only the in-frame ones, dropping some. The sample records under 95,000 clones, approximately 88% being singletons. The chain has TRBV12-3 or TRBV12-4 and TRBJ1-4; 8 bases map to TRBD1. The receptor comes from an adult who received the AZD1222 COVID-19 vaccine. The sample here was peripheral blood, taken 28 days after the second AZD1222 dose. CDR3 nucleotide sequence: TGTGCCAGCAGGACAGGGGAGAATGAAAAACTGTTTTTT. Translation gives CASRTGENEKLFF.